Below, one T cell receptor (beta chain) is given with its context. The data were produced by immunoSEQ multiplex PCR, yet TCRdb's version contains in-frame clones alone and is incomplete. The table lists 150,000 to 200,000 clones, 80% to 90% of them singletons. The record originates from a study of T cell responses to AZD1222 COVID-19 vaccine. The CDR3 length is 13 residues. From germline, CDR1 is SGHTA and CDR2 FQGNSA. Germline trimming cut 3 bases from V and 6 bases from J; bases unmatched to any gene: 5. The clonotype originates from an adult in good health. The J gene is TRBJ2-7, the V gene TRBV7-2; 7 nucleotides match TRBD1. The source was peripheral blood, collected on day 0 of MenACWY control vaccination. The CDR3 bases are TGTGCCAGCAGCTTGGGGACAGCTGGCGAGCAGTACTTC. Translating gives CASSLGTAGEQYF.